This T cell receptor beta chain originates from a study of cytomegalovirus exposure and HLA in healthy donors. 60 Vbeta and 13 Jbeta primers were used in PCR. This table comes from immunoSEQ multiplex PCR, and its TCRdb copy is limited to in-frame clones, with some not included. The sample yields roughly 200,000 clones, more than 65% seen once. Trimming cost V 5 bases and J 4 bases; bases outside gene matches: 4. CDR3 length equals 15 residues. The germline gives CDR1 SGHAT, CDR2 FQNNGV. This TCR was sampled from a woman in her forties or fifties in good health and CMV-seronegative. The specimen sequenced was PBMCs. This chain connects TRBV11-2 to TRBJ2-5; the match to TRBD2 covers 13 bases. The DNA for the CDR3 is TGTGCCAGCAGCCCACGGACTAGCGGGGGAGAGACCCAGTACTTC. Protein sequence: CASSPRTSGGETQYF.